This T cell receptor (beta chain) was identified during a study of tumor-infiltrating lymphocytes in primary liver carcinoma. RNA and DNA were co-extracted from 20-30 mg of unsorted bulk tissue. The CDR3 consists of 16 residues. In the case of this clonotype: A read error may produce the germline difference seen at one junction end.

Making TCR beta cDNA involved approximately 510 ng total RNA and a constant-region primer. A slightly modified ARM-PCR protocol with three nested multiplex PCR rounds produced these TCR beta libraries. TRBV1-TRBV30 forward primers and a C-beta reverse primer were used in the first two PCR rounds, which each ran for approximately 9 cycles. TCRdb fed the multiplex PCR reads into MiXCR, producing one record per CDR3 protein. The sample records around 71,000 distinct CDR3 sequences, about two thirds being singletons. The chain uses TRBV12-3 or TRBV12-4 and TRBJ2-1; D possibly uses TRBD1 or TRBD2 (5 bases each). The receptor was derived from a woman aged 55-70 years with primary liver carcinoma and hepatitis B virus infection. The sample was liver tumor tissue from sampling region 4. Specified subset: tumor region T4, right-lateral pole. The CDR3 nucleotides read TGTACCAGCAGTTCTCGCCCACGGGGCAGGGACAATGAGCAGTTCTTC. As protein: CTSSSRPRGRDNEQFF.